The 12 T cell receptor beta chains reported below all come from one sample, sequenced in a study of vaccination effects on CD4 cells after COVID-19. The antigens for these receptors are not known. Peptide-pool stimulation followed by sequencing identified expanded antigen-specific CD4+ clonotypes in the ViraFEST assay. Isolation of CD4+ T cells took place after more than 9 days of culture. The study found no prior SARS-CoV-2 infection in the vaccine recipients, who tested negative for nucleocapsid antibodies. Produced via immunoSEQ multiplex PCR; TCRdb's table is partial and in-frame only. Among fewer than 25,000 clones listed, 60% to 75% were seen once. The sequences come from CD4+ T cells from PBMCs cultured with HCoV-OC43 spike peptides, collected before COVID-19 vaccination. Subset of the sample: HCoV-OC43 spike overlapping peptide pool stimulation. The receptors here all came from a human donor who received a COVID-19 vaccine.

CDR3 in DNA: TGTGCCAGCAGTCCTAGCGGGGGGGCCGTCGATACGCAGTATTTT. Protein sequence: CASSPSGGAVDTQYF. The chain combines TRBV7-9 with TRBJ2-3, with 12 bases matching TRBD2. Germline trimming cut 6 bases from V and 6 bases from J; bases unmatched to any gene: 7. The CDR3 is made up of 15 amino acids. Germline assignment: CDR1 SEHNR and CDR2 FQNEAQ (reference sequence).

The genes are TRBV6-6 and TRBJ1-2; 7 bases are a match to TRBD1. Germline CDR1 is MNHNY and CDR2 is SVGAGI (reference sequence). The CDR3 is 13 residues long. V was pared by 5 bases and J by 8 bases, with 8 bases of the junction left unmatched. The CDR3 reads CASSPTGRGGYTF. The CDR3 nucleotides are TGTGCCAGCAGTCCGACAGGGAGGGGCGGCTACACCTTC.

The V and J genes are TRBV6-4 and TRBJ1-5; TRBD1 is a possible D gene (5 bases). The CDR3 runs 16 residues. The ends were cut back, 7 bases at V and 5 bases at J, with 21 bases in the middle. CDR1 and CDR2 (germline): MRHNA, SNTAGT. The DNA for the CDR3 is TGTGCCAGCATTAGCCGAGGACCGACGGGGGATCAGCCCCAGCATTTT. Amino acids: CASISRGPTGDQPQHF.

The V and J genes are TRBV19 and TRBJ2-2; tentatively, D is TRBD2 (6 bases). Between the trimmed V and J ends, which lost 4 bases and 7 bases, there was a span of 16 bases. CDR1 is LNHDA, CDR2 SQIVND, per germline (reference sequence). The CDR3 is 15 residues long. CDR3 sequence reads: CASSRDSVGYGELFF. CDR3 DNA: TGTGCCAGTAGTAGGGACTCCGTCGGATACGGGGAGCTGTTTTTT. Complete variable domain (other parts from reference TRBV19 and TRBJ2-2): DGGITQSPKYLFRKEGQNVTLSCEQNLNHDAMYWYRQDPGQGLRLIYYSQIVNDFQKGDIAEGYSVSREKKESFPLTVTSAQKNPTAFYLCASSRDSVGYGELFFGEGSRLTVL.

The chain employs TRBV14 and TRBJ2-5, with no clear D. CDR1 and CDR2 (germline): SGHDN, FVKESK. The CDR3 has 13 residues. V lost 5 bases and J 11 bases, leaving 18 bases between the germline ends. CDR3 DNA: TGTGCCAGCAGCATCAGCATAGTCTCGACGCAGTACTTC. It specifies CASSISIVSTQYF.

The chain couples TRBV18 to TRBJ2-7; 9 bases are shared with TRBD1. Germline V gene lookup returns CDR1 KGHSH and CDR2 LQKENI. This CDR3 is 15 amino acids long. V shed 6 bases, J shed 0 bases, and the junction held 6 bases outside the gene matches. The CDR3 DNA is TGTGCCAGCTCGACCGGGACAGGGAGCTCCTACGAGCAGTACTTC. It codes for CASSTGTGSSYEQYF.

V usage is TRBV25-1 and J usage is TRBJ2-2, with D hard to call. V lost 6 bases to trimming and J lost 7 bases, with 15 bases between them. Germline CDR1 and CDR2: MGHDK and SYGVNS. The CDR3 is 14 residues long. The CDR3 DNA reads as TGTGCCAGCAGCGATAGCCCGAGAGGCGGGGAGCTGTTTTTT. Translating it yields CASSDSPRGGELFF. Drawing the rest from reference TRBV25-1 and TRBJ2-2, the complete variable domain is EADIYQTPRYLVIGTGKKITLECSQTMGHDKMYWYQQDPGMELHLIHYSYGVNSTEKGDLSSESTVSRIRTEHFPLTLESARPSHTSQYLCASSDSPRGGELFFGEGSRLTVL.

V gene TRBV7-2 combines with J gene TRBJ2-3; D remains ambiguous. CDR1 is SGHTA, CDR2 FQGNSA, per germline. The V end was cut by 8 bases, the J end by 5 bases, with 11 bases between. The CDR3 extends over 12 amino acids. CDR3 nucleotides: TGTGCCAGCGGCCTCTTGAGAGATACGCAGTATTTT. It codes for CASGLLRDTQYF.

CDR3 bases: TGTGCCAGCAGTGAAGCGTGGGGCGGGAGGCCCCAGCATTTT. This translates into CASSEAWGGRPQHF. The chain carries TRBV6-1 and TRBJ1-5, with D possibly matching TRBD1 (5 bases). The CDR3 length is 14 residues. CDR1 and CDR2 from the germline V gene are MNHNS and SASEGT. Trimming removed 0 bases from V and 9 bases from J, with 12 bases in between.

The CDR3 sequence is CASSPPGDRSYNEQFF. The CDR3 nucleotides read TGTGCCAGTAGTCCACCAGGGGACAGGAGCTACAATGAGCAGTTCTTC. This chain links TRBV19 with TRBJ2-1, with 8 bases that match TRBD1. The CDR3 covers 16 residues. Germline CDR1 LNHDA, CDR2 SQIVND (reference sequence). J lost 3 bases, V lost 5 bases, and 9 bases had no gene match. The full variable domain, with the rest looked up from reference TRBV19 and TRBJ2-1, is DGGITQSPKYLFRKEGQNVTLSCEQNLNHDAMYWYRQDPGQGLRLIYYSQIVNDFQKGDIAEGYSVSREKKESFPLTVTSAQKNPTAFYLCASSPPGDRSYNEQFFGPGTRLTVL.

The chain employs TRBV5-1 and TRBJ2-3; TRBD2 agrees at 7 bases. The germline CDR1 and CDR2 sequences are SGHRS and YFSETQ. CDR3 length: 16 residues. Unmatched junction bases numbered 11, after V lost 4 bases and J lost 3 bases. CDR3 DNA: TGCGCCAGCAGCCCCCTGCGTTCGGGGGGAACAGATACGCAGTATTTT. Protein sequence: CASSPLRSGGTDTQYF. The full variable domain, with the rest looked up from reference TRBV5-1 and TRBJ2-3, is KAGVTQTPRYLIKTRGQQVTLSCSPISGHRSVSWYQQTPGQGLQFLFEYFSETQRNKGNFPGRFSGRQFSNSRSEMNVSTLELGDSALYLCASSPLRSGGTDTQYFGPGTRLTVL.

The chain employs TRBV6-5 and TRBJ2-1; 10 nucleotides match TRBD2. The CDR3 is 15 amino acids. The V gene's germline CDR1 is MNHEY and CDR2 SVGAGI. Trimming at V came to 5 bases and at J to 5 bases, leaving 6 bases not matched to a gene. CDR3 in DNA: TGTGCCAGCAGTCAAAGCGGGAGGGCCGACAATGAGCAGTTCTTC. Translation: CASSQSGRADNEQFF.